Sequencing of this T cell receptor beta chain was carried out in a study of T-cell reconstitution after alpha-beta-depleted transplantation in children. Study-wide points: The origin of alpha-beta T cells about two months after transplant was reportedly several hundred expanded graft clones. One year post-transplant, T-cell counts and diversity were largely derived from T cells produced anew.

TCRbeta library preparation incorporated unique molecular identifiers. One entry per CDR3 protein results from TCRdb running MiXCR on the PCR reads. The table shows approximately 300,000 distinct CDR3 sequences, with around a tenth occurring only once. This clonotype was found many times. Its antigen is currently unknown. V shed 0 bases and J shed 4 bases, with 9 bases lying between them. CDR1 and CDR2 (germline): LNHNV, YYDKDF (reference sequence). CDR3 length: 14 residues. V is TRBV15 and J is TRBJ1-1; D is unresolved. The TCR originated in a male patient aged 2 to 9 who had a stem cell transplant for chronic granulomatous disease, so the T cells may come from the graft donor. This specimen was peripheral blood, taken 180 days after TCRalphabeta/CD19-depleted stem cell transplant. The CDR3 nucleotides are TGTGCCACCAGCAGAGATAAGGGATCCACTGAAGCTTTCTTT. Its protein product is CATSRDKGSTEAFF.